The 18 T cell receptor beta chains in this list originate from one sample, sequenced in a study of a mutant IDH1 vaccine in newly diagnosed glioma. Time point reported: week 11, during vaccination. Doses comprised 300 ug of mutant IDH1 20-mer peptide each, plus topical imiquimod. Some clones are missing from TCRdb's copy, which holds only in-frame ones; the method was immunoSEQ multiplex PCR. The sample lists fewer than 35,000 clones; 60% to 80% were seen once. Antigen specificity for these receptors is unknown. The sequences come from PBMCs, collected from a glioma patient whose treatment included an IDH1 peptide vaccine. These receptor sequences come from a young man with glioma.

The chain joins TRBV4-1 to TRBJ1-2; D is possibly TRBD1 (6 bases). The CDR3 covers 18 residues. The V end lost 3 bases, the J end lost 8 bases, and 28 bases lay between the germline ends. Germline-derived CDR1 and CDR2 are MGHRA and YSYEKL. The CDR3, as DNA: TGCGCCAGCAGCCAGCGAATAAAATCAGGACAGCTTTGGTGGGGCTACACCTTC. Translated, it gives CASSQRIKSGQLWWGYTF.

The genes are TRBV7-9 and TRBJ2-7; D call uncertain. The length of the CDR3 is 13 residues. The V end was cut by 1 base, the J end by 2 bases, with 6 bases between. The germline V gene has CDR1 SEHNR and CDR2 FQNEAQ (reference sequence). The CDR3 is CASSLVGTYEQYF. The CDR3 bases are TGTGCCAGCAGCTTAGTGGGGACCTACGAGCAGTACTTC. Based on the CDR3 plus reference TRBV7-9 and TRBJ2-7, the full variable domain is DTGVSQNPRHKITKRGQNVTFRCDPISEHNRLYWYRQTLGQGPEFLTYFQNEAQLEKSRLLSDRFSAERPKGSFSTLEIQRTEQGDSAMYLCASSLVGTYEQYFGPGTRLTVT.

This clone was observed a handful of times. The chain combines TRBV7-3 with TRBJ2-3; TRBD2 agrees at 10 bases. CDR3 size: 15 residues. The germline V gene has CDR1 SGHTA and CDR2 FQGTGA. Trimming at V came to 5 bases and at J to 7 bases, leaving 9 bases not matched to a gene. CDR3 sequence: CASSKGLAPEYTQYF. CDR3 nucleotide sequence: TGTGCCAGCAGCAAGGGACTAGCGCCCGAATATACGCAGTATTTT.

The V call is TRBV6-5, the J call TRBJ2-6; D is perhaps TRBD2 (5 bases). Germline CDR1 reads MNHEY; CDR2 reads SVGAGI. The CDR3 has 15 residues. V was clipped by 7 bases and J by 0 bases, with 10 bases between them. DNA of the CDR3: TGTGCCAGCAAGGAGGAAAGCTCTGGGGCCAACGTCCTGACTTTC. Protein sequence: CASKEESSGANVLTF.

V is TRBV4-1 and J is TRBJ1-1; D is unresolved. The CDR3 is made up of 12 amino acids. Germline V gene lookup returns CDR1 MGHRA and CDR2 YSYEKL. With 4 bases removed from V and 5 bases from J, the gap between germline ends came to 8 bases. CDR3 region: CASSLGRTEAFF. DNA for the CDR3: TGCGCCAGCAGCCTTGGGCGTACTGAAGCTTTCTTT.

The count of this clone is one. The chain has TRBV11-2 and TRBJ2-7, with D unresolved. The germline V and J ends were trimmed by 1 base and 3 bases, with 7 bases remaining between them. Looked up from germline, CDR1 is SGHAT and CDR2 is FQNNGV. The CDR3 is made up of 13 amino acids. The CDR3 sequence is CASSLGPHYEQYF. Here the CDR3 DNA reads TGTGCCAGCAGCTTAGGACCGCACTACGAGCAGTACTTC.

This clone has more than one count but fewer than ten. The chain couples TRBV5-1 to TRBJ2-4, with 10 positions matching TRBD2. V lost 2 bases, J lost 15 bases, and 14 bases stayed unmatched. CDR1 is SGHRS, CDR2 YFSETQ, per germline. CDR3 length equals 15 residues. DNA for the CDR3: TGCGCCAGCAGCTTAGCTCCCTCCGGGACTAGCGATTCGTACTTC. It is translated as CASSLAPSGTSDSYF.

The chain links TRBV6-6 to TRBJ2-3; D unclear. The germline V gene has CDR1 MNHNY and CDR2 SVGAGI (reference sequence). V lost 2 bases and J lost 5, with 8 bases in between. The CDR3 has 13 amino acids. The CDR3 is CASSYPEKDTQYF. The DNA for the CDR3 is TGTGCCAGCAGTTACCCAGAGAAAGATACGCAGTATTTT.

This sequence joins TRBV4-3 and TRBJ2-3; D is unclear. The CDR3 is 13 amino acids. Trimming took 8 bases from V and 2 from J, leaving 11 bases between them. The germline CDR1 and CDR2 sequences are LGHNA and YSLEER. CDR3 residues: CASGRILTDTQYF. The CDR3 nucleotides read TGCGCCAGCGGAAGGATTCTCACAGATACGCAGTATTTT.

This clone has only a few counts. CDR3 DNA: TGTGCCTGGAGAGGTTACACCGGGGAGCTGTTTTTT. It yields the protein CAWRGYTGELFF. This chain uses TRBV30 with TRBJ2-2; D ambiguous. Germline V gene data show CDR1 as GTSNPN and CDR2 as SVGIG (reference sequence). With 3 bases removed from V and 3 bases from J, the gap between germline ends came to 5 bases. The CDR3 extends over 12 amino acids.

The chain combines TRBV5-1 with TRBJ2-3, with D perhaps TRBD2 (6 bases). Germline CDR1 SGHRS, CDR2 YFSETQ. This CDR3 spans 17 amino acids. V was clipped by 4 bases and J by 0 bases, with 18 bases between them. In nucleotides, the CDR3 is TGCGCCAGCAGCCAAGAACTAGCCCTAGGTAGCACAGATACGCAGTATTTT. Amino acids: CASSQELALGSTDTQYF.

This clone was observed a handful of times. The chain carries TRBV5-4 and TRBJ1-6; D uncertain. Germline V gene data show CDR1 as SGHNT and CDR2 as YYREEE (reference sequence). V gave up 5 bases and J gave up 8 bases, with 11 bases separating them. This CDR3 spans 13 amino acids. For the CDR3, the DNA is TGTGCCAGCAGACCAGATTTGCATTCACCCCTCCACTTT. Encoded protein: CASRPDLHSPLHF. The complete variable domain, with remaining parts taken from reference TRBV5-4 and TRBJ1-6, reads ETGVTQSPTHLIKTRGQQVTLRCSSQSGHNTVSWYQQALGQGPQFIFQYYREEENGRGNFPPRFSGLQFPNYSSELNVNALELDDSALYLCASRPDLHSPLHFGNGTRLTVT.

This rearrangement joins TRBV4-1 to TRBJ2-5; D may be TRBD1 (5 bases). Trimming removed 3 bases from V and 2 bases from J, with 13 bases in between. The CDR3 contains 15 residues. CDR1 is MGHRA and CDR2 is YSYEKL in the germline V gene. CDR3 nucleotides: TGCGCCAGCAGCCATCGTTCGAAGGGGCAAGAGACCCAGTACTTC. Translation gives CASSHRSKGQETQYF.

The chain joins TRBV13 to TRBJ1-4; D remains ambiguous. The CDR3 is 15 amino acids. V shed 0 bases and J shed 8 bases, with 13 bases lying between them. Germline values: CDR1 PRHDT, CDR2 FYEKMQ (reference sequence). CDR3 nucleotides: TGTGCCAGCAGCTTAGGGGAGGGTCAACACGAAAAACTGTTTTTT. Translated, it gives CASSLGEGQHEKLFF. The variable domain in full, completed from reference TRBV13 and TRBJ1-4, reads AAGVIQSPRHLIKEKRETATLKCYPIPRHDTVYWYQQGPGQDPQFLISFYEKMQSDKGSIPDRFSAQQFSDYHSELNMSSLELGDSALYFCASSLGEGQHEKLFFGSGTQLSVL.

The chain joins TRBV7-6 to TRBJ2-2, with TRBD2 matching over 10 bases. Trimming cost V 5 bases and J 5 bases; bases outside gene matches: 5. Per the germline V gene, CDR1 is SGHVS and CDR2 is FNYEAQ. This CDR3 comprises 15 residues. The CDR3 spells CASSRKRGGTGELFF. CDR3 in DNA: TGTGCCAGCAGCCGAAAGCGGGGGGGAACCGGGGAGCTGTTTTTT.

This clone has just a few counts. This sequence joins TRBV6-4 and TRBJ2-2; D unresolved. Germline-derived CDR1 and CDR2 are MRHNA and SNTAGT. The CDR3 has 12 residues. Trimming stripped 3 bases from V and 4 bases from J, with 3 bases between. CDR3 loop: CASSEGTGELFF. The CDR3 DNA follows: TGTGCCAGCAGTGAGGGCACCGGGGAGCTGTTTTTT.

This CDR3 is CASSVVYQSTNYGYTF. The CDR3 DNA follows: TGTGCCAGCAGCGTAGTGTATCAGTCGACTAACTATGGCTACACCTTC. The V call is TRBV9, the J call TRBJ1-2; D remains unclear. CDR1 is SGDLS and CDR2 is YYNGEE in the germline V gene. This CDR3 contains 16 residues. V lost 0 bases, J lost 0 bases, and 12 bases lay in between.

This clone turned up a few times. This chain links TRBV19 with TRBJ1-1, with D perhaps TRBD1 (6 bases). CDR3 length equals 16 residues. V was shortened by 9 bases and J by 0 bases, with 20 bases between the two germline ends. CDR1 is LNHDA and CDR2 is SQIVND in the germline V gene (reference sequence). The CDR3 sequence is CASHQGTGYMNTEAFF. The DNA of the CDR3 is TGTGCCAGCCACCAGGGGACCGGATACATGAACACTGAAGCTTTCTTT.